These 21 T cell receptor beta chains were all obtained from the same sample, sequenced in a study of shared clonotypes between healthy human individuals. The assay was immunoSEQ multiplex PCR, and TCRdb's table has in-frame clones only and misses some. The sample carries roughly 850,000 clones, 90% to 98% recorded once. The naive CD8 fraction comprised CD45RO-negative cells positively selected for CCR7 and excluded terminally differentiated effector memory CD45RA+ cells. Input material: naive CD8+ T cells sorted from blood. Source of these receptors: a man under 40 in good health.

V gene TRBV7-9 combines with J gene TRBJ1-3, with D tentatively TRBD1 (5 bases). Trimming stripped 7 bases from V and 1 base from J, with 11 bases between. There are 14 residues in the CDR3. Germline CDR1 SEHNR, CDR2 FQNEAQ (reference sequence). The CDR3 here is CASTYQGSGNTIYF. In DNA form, the CDR3 reads TGTGCCAGCACCTATCAGGGATCTGGAAACACCATATATTTT. The complete variable domain, with remaining parts taken from reference TRBV7-9 and TRBJ1-3, reads DTGVSQNPRHKITKRGQNVTFRCDPISEHNRLYWYRQTLGQGPEFLTYFQNEAQLEKSRLLSDRFSAERPKGSFSTLEIQRTEQGDSAMYLCASTYQGSGNTIYFGEGSWLTVV.

The chain joins TRBV15 to TRBJ2-7; D is perhaps TRBD2 (5 bases). From germline, CDR1 is LNHNV and CDR2 YYDKDF (reference sequence). V was shortened by 5 bases and J by 3 bases, with 17 bases between the two germline ends. This CDR3 spans 15 amino acids. The CDR3 DNA reads as TGTGCCACCAGCGACCCCGACTACCGGGACTACGAGCAGTACTTC. It translates to CATSDPDYRDYEQYF.

The V gene is TRBV9, the J gene TRBJ2-3; 10 bases are a match to TRBD1. The V segment lost 3 bases and the J segment 2 bases; nucleotides outside the gene matches: 3. CDR1 and CDR2 (germline): SGDLS, YYNGEE. This CDR3 has 15 residues. CDR3 residues: CASSGDRGLTDTQYF. CDR3 nucleotide sequence: TGTGCCAGCAGCGGGGACAGGGGCCTCACAGATACGCAGTATTTT.

CDR3 DNA sequence: TGTGCCAGCAGTGCAAGCGGCCCCAAAAACATTCAGTACTTC. Its protein is CASSASGPKNIQYF. The chain couples TRBV27 to TRBJ2-4; possible D gene TRBD2, 5 bases. Trimming removed 5 bases from V and 2 bases from J, with 10 bases in between. The germline gives CDR1 MNHEY, CDR2 SMNVEV (reference sequence). The CDR3 sequence is 14 residues long.

In this sample, this clone turned up once. CDR3: CASSPLGRGRNTF. DNA for the CDR3: TGTGCCAGCAGTCCCCTGGGGCGGGGGCGAAACACCTTC. The rearrangement links TRBV28 to TRBJ1-2, with D possibly TRBD1 on 6 matching bases. The CDR3 consists of 13 residues. V lost 5 bases and J lost 12, with 19 bases in between. The V gene's germline CDR1 is MDHEN and CDR2 SYDVKM.

Here the CDR3 DNA reads TGTGCCAGCACTTCCGGGACTACGGCTAGGGATACGCAGTATTTT. Amino acids: CASTSGTTARDTQYF. The chain has TRBV11-1 and TRBJ2-3; TRBD2 matches at 7 bases. Germline lookup yields CDR1 SGHAT and CDR2 FQDESV (reference sequence). The CDR3 is 15 amino acids. Germline trimming cut 7 bases from V and 6 bases from J; bases unmatched to any gene: 13. The full variable domain, rest sourced from reference TRBV11-1 and TRBJ2-3, is EAEVAQSPRYKITEKSQAVAFWCDPISGHATLYWYRQILGQGPELLVQFQDESVVDDSQLPKDRFSAERLKGVDSTLKIQPAELGDSAMYLCASTSGTTARDTQYFGPGTRLTVL.

The chain employs TRBV29-1 and TRBJ2-5; 7 bases are a match to TRBD2. CDR3 length: 17 residues. Germline V lookup: CDR1 SQVTM, CDR2 ANQGSEA. J lost 4 bases, V lost 1 base, and 15 bases had no gene match. The CDR3: CSVEVSEREWPLETQYF. The CDR3 DNA follows: TGCAGCGTTGAAGTATCTGAGCGGGAATGGCCCTTAGAGACCCAGTACTTC.

This chain uses TRBV11-2 with TRBJ2-7; a possible D gene is TRBD1 (5 bases). The length of the CDR3 is 12 residues. Germline CDR1 and CDR2: SGHAT and FQNNGV. V lost 3 bases, J lost 7 bases, and 10 bases lay in between. CDR3 sequence: CASSFQGLEQYF. The CDR3 coding sequence is TGTGCCAGCAGCTTCCAGGGTTTGGAGCAGTACTTC.

The chain is built from TRBV12-2 and TRBJ2-7; the table gives TRBD1 as D, unverified against the DNA. TRBV12-2 is a pseudogene. The CDR3 totals 19 residues. CDR3 region: CASRLRTGTGSLRRYEQYF. CDR3 DNA sequence: TGTGCAAGTCGCTTAAGAACCGGGACAGGGAGTTTACGGAGGTACGAGCAGTACTTC.

The chain joins TRBV7-9 to TRBJ2-1; TRBD2 agrees at 10 bases. Germline CDR1 and CDR2: SEHNR and FQNEAQ (reference sequence). V was pared by 5 bases and J by 9 bases, with 16 bases of the junction left unmatched. The CDR3 contains 17 residues. DNA of the CDR3: TGTGCCAGCAGCCATCCCAAGGGGCTAGCGGGAGTTGGTGAGCAGTTCTTC. It specifies CASSHPKGLAGVGEQFF.

This clone was found once. The chain is built from TRBV19 and TRBJ2-3; no firm D call. CDR3 length: 15 residues. The V gene's germline CDR1 is LNHDA and CDR2 SQIVND (reference sequence). Trimming took off 1 base at V and 2 bases at J, with 10 bases between the two ends. DNA for the CDR3: TGTGCCAGTAGTATAGGGCTGAGCGCCACAGATACGCAGTATTTT. Protein: CASSIGLSATDTQYF.

The chain carries TRBV28 and TRBJ2-1, with 7 bases fitting TRBD2. CDR1 is MDHEN and CDR2 is SYDVKM in the germline V gene. Trimming removed 3 bases from V and 1 base from J; junction bases left unmatched: 9. The CDR3 runs 17 residues. The chain's CDR3 is CASSFFQREGSYNEQFF. The CDR3 DNA reads TGTGCCAGCAGTTTCTTTCAGCGGGAAGGTTCCTACAATGAGCAGTTCTTC.

V gene TRBV11-2 combines with J gene TRBJ2-1; 8 nucleotides align to TRBD2. With 5 bases clipped from V and 9 bases from J, the junction kept 18 bases outside the gene matches. Per the germline V gene, CDR1 is SGHAT and CDR2 is FQNNGV. This CDR3 spans 17 amino acids. CDR3 nucleotide sequence: TGTGCCAGCAGCCACCTGACCCCGGGACTAGAACGCGGTGAGCAGTTCTTC. This sequence encodes CASSHLTPGLERGEQFF.

In the case of this clone: Other DNA sequences in this specimen translate into the identical CDR3. The V and J genes are TRBV7-3 and TRBJ2-1; either TRBD1 or TRBD2 may fit D (5 bases each). Germline assignment: CDR1 SGHTA and CDR2 FQGTGA. Between the trimmed V and J ends, which lost 0 bases and 3 bases, there was a span of 6 bases. CDR3 length equals 14 residues. CDR3 DNA: TGTGCCAGCAGCTTAACGGGGGACTACAATGAGCAGTTCTTC. Protein sequence: CASSLTGDYNEQFF.

The genes are TRBV5-1 and TRBJ2-1, with 7 bases fitting TRBD2. In germline, CDR1 is SGHRS, CDR2 YFSETQ. J was trimmed by 6 bases and V by 7 bases; bases with no gene match: 10. The CDR3 is made up of 14 amino acids. The CDR3 nucleotides read TGCGCCAGCTGGGTGAGCGGGGACTCCAATGAGCAGTTCTTC. Translation gives CASWVSGDSNEQFF.

The chain has TRBV23-1 and TRBJ2-7; D is perhaps TRBD1 (6 bases). TRBV23-1 is placed among ORFs of uncertain function. V was cut by 4 bases and J by 1 base, with 11 bases left in between. The CDR3 runs to 14 residues. Here the CDR3 DNA reads TGCGCCAGCAGTCCCCCAGGGGTATCCTACGAGCAGTACTTC. It encodes CASSPPGVSYEQYF.

The chain has TRBV7-9 and TRBJ2-1, with D uncertain. This CDR3 spans 13 amino acids. Trimming pared 6 bases from V and 5 bases from J, leaving 11 bases between. CDR1 SEHNR and CDR2 FQNEAQ come from the germline V gene (reference sequence). For the CDR3, the DNA is TGTGCCAGCAGGTACTTCGCGCACAATGAGCAGTTCTTC. This sequence encodes CASRYFAHNEQFF.

The chain recombines TRBV4-1 with TRBJ2-6; either TRBD1 or TRBD2 may supply D (5 bases each). CDR3 length: 19 amino acids. Trimming cost V 3 bases and J 0 bases, with 18 bases left between them. Germline V gives CDR1 MGHRA, CDR2 YSYEKL. CDR3 region: CASSQVAGTTYSGANVLTF. Written as DNA, the CDR3 is TGCGCCAGCAGCCAGGTAGCCGGGACGACCTACTCTGGGGCCAACGTCCTGACTTTC.

The rearrangement joins TRBV5-4 to TRBJ2-1, with D maybe TRBD2 (5 bases). The length of the CDR3 is 12 residues. Trimming shortened V by 4 bases and J by 9 bases, and 11 bases separated the two germline ends. The germline V gene has CDR1 SGHNT and CDR2 YYREEE (reference sequence). The CDR3 loop reads CASSTEAVEQFF. The CDR3 DNA sequence: TGTGCCAGCAGCACGGAAGCGGTTGAGCAGTTCTTC.

The chain carries TRBV6-5 and TRBJ2-5, with TRBD2 identical over 8 bases. J was trimmed by 0 bases and V by 5 bases; bases with no gene match: 5. This CDR3 is 15 amino acids long. Per the germline V gene, CDR1 is MNHEY and CDR2 is SVGAGI. For the CDR3, the DNA is TGTGCCAGCAGTCGCCGCGGGGGGTACCAAGAGACCCAGTACTTC. Protein: CASSRRGGYQETQYF.

CDR3 region: CATTVSGSDEQFF. In nucleotides, the CDR3 is TGTGCCACCACAGTGAGCGGCTCGGATGAGCAGTTCTTC. The genes are TRBV15 and TRBJ2-1; TRBD2 might be the D (5 bases). CDR1 is LNHNV and CDR2 is YYDKDF in the germline V gene (reference sequence). The CDR3 totals 13 residues. Trimming shortened V by 7 bases and J by 8 bases, and 15 bases separated the two germline ends.